The 24 T cell receptor beta chains in this list originate from one sample, sequenced in a study of OX40 agonist ivuxolimab in advanced cancers. TCRdb's table, derived via immunoSEQ multiplex PCR, lists solely in-frame clones and lacks some. The data show about 64,000 clones, with approximately 81% seen just once and 3% held by the top ten. Specimen: CD4+ or CD8+ T cells sorted from blood, collected in a trial of the OX40 agonist ivuxolimab. These receptors all stem from an adult with an advanced solid tumor such as melanoma, head and neck, liver or kidney cancer.

The V call is TRBV10-3, the J call TRBJ2-7; TRBD2 matches 10 bases. Germline V gene sequence: CDR1 ENHRY, CDR2 SYGVKD. With V trimmed by 11 bases and J by 0 bases, 16 bases remained unmatched. The CDR3 runs 17 residues. For the CDR3, the DNA is TGTGCCTCGACAAGGGGGCTAGCGGGAGTGCGCTCCTACGAGCAGTACTTC. Translation: CASTRGLAGVRSYEQYF.

J is TRBJ1-4 and V is TRBV11-2; D is uncertain. CDR3 size: 15 residues. Germline lookup yields CDR1 SGHAT and CDR2 FQNNGV. The ends were cut back, 5 bases at V and 0 bases at J, with 10 bases in the middle. The DNA for the CDR3 is TGTGCCAGCAGCCCGGACCCCTCAACTAATGAAAAACTGTTTTTT. Translation gives CASSPDPSTNEKLFF.

The rearrangement joins TRBV5-5 to TRBJ1-5; weak D call: TRBD1 (5 bases). V shed 4 bases and J shed 4 bases, with 12 bases lying between them. The CDR3 loop spans 14 amino acids. The germline V gene has CDR1 SGHKS and CDR2 YYEKEE (reference sequence). CDR3 sequence: CASSAREGNQPQHF. CDR3 bases: TGTGCCAGCAGCGCCAGGGAGGGAAATCAGCCCCAGCATTTT.

This sequence joins TRBV25-1 and TRBJ2-2; D gene uncertain. Germline-derived CDR1 and CDR2 are MGHDK and SYGVNS. CDR3 length: 14 amino acids. V lost 6 bases, J lost 13 bases, and 21 bases lay in between. The CDR3 loop is CASSRSEGSRWLFF. The CDR3 nucleotides read TGTGCCAGCAGCCGATCGGAAGGAAGTCGGTGGCTGTTTTTT. The full variable domain, in which reference TRBV25-1 and TRBJ2-2 provide the parts outside the CDR3, is EADIYQTPRYLVIGTGKKITLECSQTMGHDKMYWYQQDPGMELHLIHYSYGVNSTEKGDLSSESTVSRIRTEHFPLTLESARPSHTSQYLCASSRSEGSRWLFFGEGSRLTVL.

The chain has TRBV4-2 and TRBJ2-1, with 7 bases that match TRBD1. The germline V gene encodes CDR1 LGHNA and CDR2 YNFKEQ. The J segment lost 2 bases and the V segment lost 0 bases, leaving 4 bases of the junction unmatched. The CDR3 is made up of 16 amino acids. CDR3 nucleotides: TGTGCCAGCAGCCAAGATCACGGGACAGCCTACAATGAGCAGTTCTTC. Residues: CASSQDHGTAYNEQFF.

This chain connects TRBV11-2 to TRBJ2-5, with a possible D match to TRBD1 (5 bases). This CDR3 has 13 residues. Germline V lookup: CDR1 SGHAT, CDR2 FQNNGV. The germline V and J ends were trimmed by 7 bases and 9 bases, with 18 bases remaining between them. CDR3 in DNA: TGTGCCAGCACCGAAACGTCGGGCAGGGCCCAGTACTTC. As protein: CASTETSGRAQYF.

The CDR3 sequence: CASSEATGLDTQYF. The CDR3 nucleotides are TGTGCCAGCAGTGAAGCCACAGGGCTGGATACGCAGTATTTT. V is TRBV2 and J is TRBJ2-3; possible D gene TRBD1, 6 bases. CDR1 and CDR2 from the germline V gene are SNHLY and FYNNEI. Trimming removed 0 bases at V and 6 bases at J, with 10 bases between. The CDR3 has 14 amino acids.

V and J are TRBV28 and TRBJ2-3; D not resolved. Trimming took 3 bases from V and 4 from J, leaving 8 bases between them. Per germline, CDR1 MDHEN and CDR2 SYDVKM. This CDR3 comprises 13 residues. The CDR3 protein is CASSFRRPDTQYF. The CDR3 nucleotides are TGTGCCAGCAGTTTCCGACGGCCAGATACGCAGTATTTT.

The chain couples TRBV7-6 to TRBJ1-1, with TRBD1 as a possible D gene (6 bases). Deletions cut 3 bases from V and 1 base from J, with 12 bases between. CDR1 and CDR2 from the germline V gene are SGHVS and FNYEAQ. The CDR3 is 15 amino acids. CDR3 sequence reads: CASSLGGHGNTEAFF. DNA of the CDR3: TGTGCCAGCAGCTTGGGGGGACACGGGAACACTGAAGCTTTCTTT.

The J gene is TRBJ1-3, the V gene TRBV6-1, with D perhaps TRBD1 (5 bases). CDR1 and CDR2 (germline): MNHNS, SASEGT. The CDR3 runs 15 residues. Trimming stripped 1 base from V and 1 base from J, with 8 bases between. The CDR3 DNA is TGTGCCAGCAGTGAAGAGGGGATTTCTGGAAACACCATATATTTT. This gives the protein CASSEEGISGNTIYF.

This clone was recorded only once. CDR3 in amino acids: CASSRWDRVHEQYF. The CDR3 bases are TGTGCCAGCAGCCGGTGGGACAGGGTCCACGAGCAGTACTTC. This rearrangement joins TRBV4-2 to TRBJ2-7; 9 nucleotides align to TRBD1. Germline V CDR1 and CDR2: LGHNA, YNFKEQ. The CDR3 runs to 14 residues. With V trimmed by 4 bases and J by 5 bases, 6 bases remained unmatched.

Only one count was recorded for this clone. The chain combines TRBV2 with TRBJ2-5, with 9 bases matching TRBD2. CDR1 is SNHLY and CDR2 is FYNNEI in the germline V gene. The CDR3 has 14 amino acids. Germline trimming cut 6 bases from V and 4 bases from J; bases unmatched to any gene: 6. CDR3 sequence reads: CASRVAGARETQYF. For the CDR3, the DNA is TGTGCCAGCAGAGTAGCGGGAGCACGAGAGACCCAGTACTTC.

This clone was counted once. The chain joins TRBV5-4 to TRBJ1-1; 8 nucleotides line up with TRBD1. The J segment lost 0 bases and the V segment lost 0 bases, leaving 1 base of the junction unmatched. The germline V gene encodes CDR1 SGHNT and CDR2 YYREEE (reference sequence). This CDR3 is 15 amino acids long. This chain's CDR3 is CASSLGTGLNTEAFF. CDR3 nucleotides: TGTGCCAGCAGCTTGGGGACAGGGTTGAACACTGAAGCTTTCTTT.

This chain connects TRBV5-1 to TRBJ2-7; D is undetermined. The CDR3 sequence is 12 residues long. V shed 4 bases and J shed 3 bases, with 8 bases lying between them. The germline CDR1 and CDR2 sequences are SGHRS and YFSETQ. CDR3 coding DNA: TGCGCCAGCAGCCGGACGAGCTACGAGCAGTACTTC. This codes for CASSRTSYEQYF.

This sequence joins TRBV28 and TRBJ1-5; D uncertain. Trimming cost V 2 bases and J 5 bases, with 7 bases left between them. The germline V gene encodes CDR1 MDHEN and CDR2 SYDVKM. The CDR3 length is 13 residues. In nucleotides, the CDR3 is TGTGCCAGCAGTTTAGACGGGCATCAGCCCCAGCATTTT. Amino acid sequence: CASSLDGHQPQHF.

The chain joins TRBV10-3 to TRBJ2-2; possible D gene TRBD2, 6 bases. V was cut by 10 bases and J by 7 bases, with 16 bases left in between. Germline CDR1 reads ENHRY; CDR2 reads SYGVKD. The CDR3 is made up of 13 amino acids. Here the CDR3 DNA reads TGTGCCACCTTAGCGGAGGACCGCGGGGAGCTGTTTTTT. It is translated as CATLAEDRGELFF.

The V call is TRBV4-2, the J call TRBJ2-7; 14 positions match TRBD2. CDR1 and CDR2 from the germline V gene are LGHNA and YNFKEQ. The CDR3 extends over 18 amino acids. The V and J ends lost 5 bases and 0 bases, in that order; junction bases with no gene match: 9. CDR3 amino acids: CASSSRTSGGPLSYEQYF. The CDR3 DNA is TGTGCCAGCAGCTCCCGGACTAGCGGGGGGCCCCTCTCCTACGAGCAGTACTTC.

The V and J genes are TRBV9 and TRBJ2-7; D unresolved. Trimming removed 0 bases at V and 4 bases at J, with 5 bases between. CDR3 size: 12 residues. CDR1 is SGDLS, CDR2 YYNGEE, per germline. CDR3 DNA sequence: TGTGCCAGCAGCGTAGAGGGATACGAGCAGTACTTC. It codes for CASSVEGYEQYF.

The chain combines TRBV5-5 with TRBJ2-2; D is perhaps TRBD1 (7 bases). Germline values: CDR1 SGHKS, CDR2 YYEKEE (reference sequence). Trimming left V 3 bases short and J 2 bases short, with 14 bases between. The CDR3 spans 16 residues. CDR3 amino acids: CASSWLRDSNTGELFF. The CDR3 DNA sequence: TGTGCCAGCAGCTGGTTGCGGGACAGCAACACCGGGGAGCTGTTTTTT.

For this clone: This CDR3 is also generated by other DNA sequences in the sample. The rearrangement uses TRBV7-2 and TRBJ2-2; the D is unclear. The V gene's germline CDR1 is SGHTA and CDR2 FQGNSA. The CDR3 is 13 residues long. V was clipped by 3 bases and J by 5 bases, with 7 bases between them. CDR3 region: CASSLDRTGELFF. The CDR3 nucleotides read TGTGCCAGCAGCTTGGATAGAACCGGGGAGCTGTTTTTT.

V usage is TRBV28 and J usage is TRBJ1-2; 8 bases match TRBD1. V was pared by 7 bases and J by 7 bases, with 8 bases of the junction left unmatched. The CDR3 runs 13 residues. Germline V gives CDR1 MDHEN, CDR2 SYDVKM. Here the CDR3 reads CASIRTGLAGYTF. The CDR3 bases are TGTGCCAGCATCAGGACAGGGTTAGCTGGCTACACCTTC.

This clone was detected only once. This chain links TRBV4-1 with TRBJ2-7; D possibly uses TRBD1 or TRBD2 (5 bases each). Deletions cut 2 bases from V and 1 base from J, with 12 bases between. The CDR3 loop spans 15 amino acids. CDR1 is MGHRA, CDR2 YSYEKL, per germline. CDR3 DNA sequence: TGCGCCAGCAGCCAACCGGCGAGGGGTTCCTACGAGCAGTACTTC. Its translation is CASSQPARGSYEQYF.

In this sample, this clone turned up once. This chain connects TRBV6-1 to TRBJ2-4, with no clear D. Germline V gives CDR1 MNHNS, CDR2 SASEGT. V gave up 8 bases and J gave up 0 bases, with 8 bases separating them. The CDR3 has 13 residues. CDR3 bases: TGTGCCAGCTACCATCTAGCCAAAAACATTCAGTACTTC. Its protein is CASYHLAKNIQYF.

The chain recombines TRBV2 with TRBJ1-1, with a tentative D call TRBD1 (5 bases). Trimming stripped 6 bases from V and 0 bases from J, with 11 bases between. The germline V gene encodes CDR1 SNHLY and CDR2 FYNNEI. The CDR3 contains 14 residues. The CDR3 spells CASSRGVLNTEAFF. The CDR3 DNA reads as TGTGCCAGCAGCCGAGGGGTATTGAACACTGAAGCTTTCTTT.